The clone carrying this T cell receptor beta chain was counted many times. Antigen specificity is unknown. This sample is part of a study of regulatory T cells in long-lasting Graves disease. V was shortened by 10 bases and J by 3 bases, with 15 bases between the two germline ends. CDR3 length: 13 residues. The germline V gene has CDR1 ENHRY and CDR2 SYGVKD. Construction of the TCR beta libraries employed iRepertoire HTBI primers in conjunction with Arm-PCR of CDR3 regions. TCRdb used MiXCR to reprocess the multiplex PCR reads, holding one entry per CDR3 protein. The repertoire holds more than 350,000 distinct CDR3 sequences, with 15% as singletons. Study-level points and caveats: Persistent disease samples used TRBV28, TRBJ1-2 and TRBJ2-5 preferentially.

Time point reported: newly diagnosed GD, antithyroid drugs for less than 3 months. PBMC-extracted RNA yielded the TCR library. These data were also filed under a second study, of T cells in Graves' hyperthyroidism and ophthalmopathy.

This sequence originates from a woman in her thirties with Graves disease. The rearrangement joins TRBV10-3 to TRBJ1-2; tentative D call: TRBD1 (6 bases). The sample in question was peripheral blood mononuclear cells (PBMCs), obtained at new diagnosis, from a patient treated with antithyroid drugs. Here the CDR3 reads CATDSTGDYGYTF. The CDR3 DNA sequence: TGTGCCACCGACTCGACAGGCGACTATGGCTACACCTTC.